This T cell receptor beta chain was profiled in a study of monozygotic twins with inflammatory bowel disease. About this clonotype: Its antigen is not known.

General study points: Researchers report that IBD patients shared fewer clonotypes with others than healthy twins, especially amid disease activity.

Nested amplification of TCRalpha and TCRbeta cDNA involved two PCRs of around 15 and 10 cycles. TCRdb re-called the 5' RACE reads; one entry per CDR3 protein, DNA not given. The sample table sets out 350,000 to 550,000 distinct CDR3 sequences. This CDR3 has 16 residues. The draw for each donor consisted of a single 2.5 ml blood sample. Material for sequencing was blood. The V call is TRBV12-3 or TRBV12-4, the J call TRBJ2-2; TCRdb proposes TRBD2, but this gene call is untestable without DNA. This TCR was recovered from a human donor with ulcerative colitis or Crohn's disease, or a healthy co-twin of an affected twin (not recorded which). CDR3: CASGEIAGVDTGELFF.